This T cell receptor beta chain emerged from a study of T cell responses to AZD1222 COVID-19 vaccine. Study at large: Second-dose recipients at about 4 or about 12 weeks were treated as one pooled group. Study findings and constraints: Reportedly, close to half of spike-specific TCRs are directed against unmutated variant regions.

This CDR3 comprises 11 residues. In germline, CDR1 is SGHDT, CDR2 YYEEEE. Some clones are missing from TCRdb's copy, which holds only in-frame ones; the method was immunoSEQ multiplex PCR. This table has 70,000 to 85,000 clones, around 86% appearing once. As to this clone: Its antigen remains unknown. Relative to the germline gene, one junction end is altered; a read error may explain this.

This clonotype originated in an adult in good health. The chain is built from TRBV5-6 and TRBJ1-4; TRBD1 aligns across 9 bases. The sequences come from peripheral blood, collected on day 0 of AZD1222 vaccination. The CDR3 coding sequence is TGTGCCAGCAGTACAGGGGGCCTAGTGGTTTTT. As protein: CASSTGGLVVF.